This entry lists 27 T cell receptor beta chains sequenced from one sample in a study of T cell changes during pregnancy in multiple sclerosis. Here immunoSEQ multiplex PCR was the method, and the copy in TCRdb shows in-frame clones only, minus some. Here the sample spans about 80,000 clones, around 92% being singletons. The source material was peripheral blood, sampled before pregnancy. All receptors derive from a female donor with multiple sclerosis, enrolled in a pregnancy study.

The chain couples TRBV25-1 to TRBJ2-5; 7 nucleotides line up with TRBD1. The CDR3 contains 15 residues. Germline CDR1 is MGHDK and CDR2 is SYGVNS. The trim removed 1 base at V and 1 base at J, leaving 3 bases unmatched. CDR3 amino acids: CASSEWGTAQETQYF. The CDR3 DNA is TGTGCCAGCAGTGAATGGGGGACAGCCCAAGAGACCCAGTACTTC. The entire variable domain, with the rest obtained from reference TRBV25-1 and TRBJ2-5, is as follows: EADIYQTPRYLVIGTGKKITLECSQTMGHDKMYWYQQDPGMELHLIHYSYGVNSTEKGDLSSESTVSRIRTEHFPLTLESARPSHTSQYLCASSEWGTAQETQYFGPGTRLLVL.

The rearrangement uses TRBV14 and TRBJ2-7; the match to TRBD2 covers 13 bases. This CDR3 is 21 amino acids long. V trimming: 1 base; J trimming: 0 bases; junction bases outside the gene matches: 15. Germline-derived CDR1 and CDR2 are SGHDN and FVKESK. CDR3 in DNA: TGTGCCAGCAGCCAAGTGAAACTAGCGGGAGGGCCGACTCCGGTCTCCTACGAGCAGTACTTC. Its protein is CASSQVKLAGGPTPVSYEQYF.

This clone is a singleton in its sample. This chain uses TRBV19 with TRBJ1-5; D is possibly TRBD1 (6 bases). The germline V and J ends were trimmed by 1 base and 4 bases, with 17 bases remaining between them. CDR3 length: 17 residues. CDR1 LNHDA and CDR2 SQIVND come from the germline V gene (reference sequence). Written as DNA, the CDR3 is TGTGCCAGTAGTATAGCCGCTGGACAGTTTTCGAATCAGCCCCAGCATTTT. It specifies CASSIAAGQFSNQPQHF.

This clone was observed once. V and J are TRBV30 and TRBJ1-2; possible D gene TRBD1, 5 bases. This CDR3 comprises 14 residues. Trimming took off 0 bases at V and 7 bases at J, with 15 bases between the two ends. CDR1 and CDR2 (germline): GTSNPN, SVGIG (reference sequence). CDR3 sequence: CAWSVSGGASGYTF. The CDR3 bases are TGTGCCTGGAGTGTATCGGGCGGGGCGAGTGGCTACACCTTC.

V and J are TRBV28 and TRBJ2-3; D is ambiguous. This CDR3 is built from 15 residues. The V end was cut by 1 base, the J end by 5 bases, with 13 bases between. Per the germline V gene, CDR1 is MDHEN and CDR2 is SYDVKM. The CDR3 spells CASSLFPRAGDTQYF. The CDR3 region has the DNA TGTGCCAGCAGTTTATTCCCCCGCGCCGGAGATACGCAGTATTTT.

J is TRBJ2-3 and V is TRBV27; TRBD2 agrees at 7 bases. The CDR3 spans 15 residues. The germline V gene encodes CDR1 MNHEY and CDR2 SMNVEV (reference sequence). Trimming at V came to 5 bases and at J to 1 base, leaving 6 bases not matched to a gene. The CDR3 region has the DNA TGTGCCAGCAGTCAATCAGGGAGGGGCACAGATACGCAGTATTTT. It codes for CASSQSGRGTDTQYF.

The rearrangement joins TRBV27 to TRBJ2-7; 7 bases are a match to TRBD1. The CDR3 runs 14 residues. V was clipped by 5 bases and J by 3 bases; unmatched bases: 7. The germline V gene has CDR1 MNHEY and CDR2 SMNVEV (reference sequence). The CDR3 DNA sequence: TGTGCCAGCAGTAACCGGGACAGCCTCTACGAGCAGTACTTC. Protein sequence: CASSNRDSLYEQYF.

The chain uses TRBV28 and TRBJ1-2, with a possible D match to TRBD1 (6 bases). This CDR3 spans 15 amino acids. Germline CDR1 is MDHEN and CDR2 is SYDVKM. Deletions cut 4 bases from V and 5 bases from J, with 17 bases between. The DNA of the CDR3 is TGTGCCAGCAGTTCCCTGGGGGCCGCCCCTTATGGCTACACCTTC. Amino acid sequence: CASSSLGAAPYGYTF.

CDR3 residues: CAWSTSGLYEQYF. Here the CDR3 DNA reads TGTGCCTGGAGTACTAGCGGATTATACGAGCAGTACTTC. This sequence joins TRBV30 and TRBJ2-7, with TRBD2 matching over 8 bases. The V gene's germline CDR1 is GTSNPN and CDR2 SVGIG (reference sequence). CDR3 size: 13 residues. V gave up 2 bases and J gave up 4 bases; unmatched junction bases: 4.

This clone was seen only once. The chain carries TRBV15 and TRBJ2-1; possible D gene TRBD2, 6 bases. Germline CDR1 reads LNHNV; CDR2 reads YYDKDF (reference sequence). This CDR3 contains 14 residues. Trimming left V 4 bases short and J 4 bases short, with 11 bases between. CDR3 region: CATSIRAGYNEQFF. The CDR3 nucleotides read TGTGCCACCAGCATTCGGGCGGGGTACAATGAGCAGTTCTTC. The full variable domain, completed using reference TRBV15 and TRBJ2-1, is DAMVIQNPRYQVTQFGKPVTLSCSQTLNHNVMYWYQQKSSQAPKLLFHYYDKDFNNEADTPDNFQSRRPNTSFCFLDIRSPGLGDTAMYLCATSIRAGYNEQFFGPGTRLTVL.

The chain recombines TRBV7-9 with TRBJ2-7; D unclear. Germline V CDR1 and CDR2: SEHNR, FQNEAQ (reference sequence). Trimming cost V 7 bases and J 4 bases, with 11 bases left between them. This CDR3 spans 12 amino acids. As DNA, the CDR3 is TGTGCCAGCAAAGGAGACGGGTACGAGCAGTACTTC. This translates into CASKGDGYEQYF. Looking up the rest from reference TRBV7-9 and TRBJ2-7 gives the full variable domain: DTGVSQNPRHKITKRGQNVTFRCDPISEHNRLYWYRQTLGQGPEFLTYFQNEAQLEKSRLLSDRFSAERPKGSFSTLEIQRTEQGDSAMYLCASKGDGYEQYFGPGTRLTVT.

This clone was detected only once. This chain links TRBV18 with TRBJ2-7; the match to TRBD2 covers 15 bases. This CDR3 has 18 amino acids. V trimming: 3 bases; J trimming: 4 bases; junction bases outside the gene matches: 10. CDR1 KGHSH and CDR2 LQKENI come from the germline V gene. CDR3 DNA sequence: TGTGCCAGCTCACCTCGCGGACTAGCGGGAGGGCCGGGTTACGAGCAGTACTTC. This codes for CASSPRGLAGGPGYEQYF.

V and J are TRBV6-5 and TRBJ1-3; possible D gene TRBD1, 5 bases. Trimming stripped 2 bases from V and 3 bases from J, with 11 bases between. Germline V CDR1 and CDR2: MNHEY, SVGAGI. This CDR3 is built from 15 residues. The CDR3 sequence: CASSYGRGLGNTIYF. The CDR3 region has the DNA TGTGCCAGCAGTTACGGAAGGGGCCTTGGAAACACCATATATTTT.

The chain has TRBV12-5 and TRBJ2-1; no clear D gene. Trimming stripped 5 bases from V and 4 bases from J, with 18 bases between. This CDR3 has 16 residues. The germline gives CDR1 LGHNT, CDR2 FRNRAP. The CDR3 sequence is CASGPRLPVGYNEQFF. The CDR3 DNA follows: TGTGCTAGTGGTCCGAGACTTCCAGTCGGTTACAATGAGCAGTTCTTC.

The J gene is TRBJ2-2, the V gene TRBV28; 7 bases map to TRBD2. The trim removed 3 bases at V and 6 bases at J, leaving 10 bases unmatched. Germline loops: CDR1 MDHEN, CDR2 SYDVKM. The CDR3 covers 16 residues. CDR3 protein: CASSFVGGSLSGELFF. DNA for the CDR3: TGTGCCAGCAGTTTCGTAGGCGGGAGTCTATCCGGGGAGCTGTTTTTT. The complete variable domain, with remaining parts taken from reference TRBV28 and TRBJ2-2, reads DVKVTQSSRYLVKRTGEKVFLECVQDMDHENMFWYRQDPGLGLRLIYFSYDVKMKEKGDIPEGYSVSREKKERFSLILESASTNQTSMYLCASSFVGGSLSGELFFGEGSRLTVL.

The V call is TRBV29-1, the J call TRBJ2-5, with 8 positions matching TRBD1. V shed 5 bases and J 5 bases; nucleotides not matched to a gene: 4. CDR1 is SQVTM and CDR2 is ANQGSEA in the germline V gene. CDR3 size: 12 residues. Written as DNA, the CDR3 is TGCAGCGTTTACAGGGGGTTGGAGACCCAGTACTTC. Translation: CSVYRGLETQYF.

The chain couples TRBV11-3 to TRBJ2-5, with D perhaps matching TRBD2 (5 bases). CDR1 is SGHNT and CDR2 is YENEEA in the germline V gene. V lost 3 bases and J lost 1, with 12 bases in between. The CDR3 has 15 amino acids. For the CDR3, the DNA is TGTGCCAGCAGCTTGGGTAGCGTCTCCCAAGAGACCCAGTACTTC. Residues: CASSLGSVSQETQYF.

This rearrangement joins TRBV5-4 to TRBJ2-7; the match to TRBD1 covers 8 bases. CDR3 length equals 14 residues. Looked up from germline, CDR1 is SGHNT and CDR2 is YYREEE (reference sequence). The CDR3 nucleotides are TGTGCAGGTGAGATCAGGGGGCGCGGTTACGAGCAGTACTTC. It is translated as CAGEIRGRGYEQYF.

The V call is TRBV7-9, the J call TRBJ2-4; TRBD1 is a possible D gene (5 bases). The CDR3 spans 12 residues. Germline CDR1 reads SEHNR; CDR2 reads FQNEAQ (reference sequence). The germline V and J ends were trimmed by 2 bases and 6 bases, with 5 bases remaining between them. This chain's CDR3 is CASSLRGNIQYF. Here the CDR3 DNA reads TGTGCCAGCAGCTTAAGGGGAAACATTCAGTACTTC.

The V and J genes are TRBV27 and TRBJ2-3; possible D gene TRBD1, 5 bases. Germline CDR1 is MNHEY and CDR2 is SMNVEV (reference sequence). This CDR3 is built from 13 residues. Trimming stripped 3 bases from V and 4 bases from J, with 8 bases between. CDR3 protein: CASSFSGPDTQYF. For the CDR3, the DNA is TGTGCCAGCAGTTTTTCAGGGCCAGATACGCAGTATTTT.

V gene TRBV7-9 combines with J gene TRBJ1-1; 11 bases agree with TRBD1. The CDR3 loop spans 18 amino acids. The germline CDR1 and CDR2 sequences are SEHNR and FQNEAQ (reference sequence). The V gene end was trimmed by 6 bases and the J gene end by 0 bases; junction bases not matched to a gene: 12. Here the CDR3 reads CASRPTGTGGVVNTEAFF. CDR3 sequence (DNA): TGTGCCAGCAGGCCGACCGGGACAGGGGGGGTTGTGAACACTGAAGCTTTCTTT.

The rearrangement joins TRBV27 to TRBJ2-1; 9 bases map to TRBD1. The junction had 9 bases not matched to a gene; V was cut back by 3 bases and J by 3 bases. CDR1 and CDR2 (germline): MNHEY, SMNVEV (reference sequence). The CDR3 runs to 17 residues. The DNA for the CDR3 is TGTGCCAGCAGTTTCGTTTCAGGACAGGGGTTCTACAATGAGCAGTTCTTC. This sequence encodes CASSFVSGQGFYNEQFF.

This chain joins TRBV18 and TRBJ2-1, with D unresolved. CDR3 size: 12 residues. V dropped 0 bases and J dropped 7 bases, with 4 bases sitting between them. Germline CDR1 is KGHSH and CDR2 is LQKENI. The CDR3 protein is CASSPPENEQFF. The CDR3 DNA reads as TGTGCCAGCTCACCACCGGAGAATGAGCAGTTCTTC.

The genes are TRBV7-8 and TRBJ2-1; 8 bases agree with TRBD2. The CDR3 is 19 amino acids. CDR1 and CDR2 from the germline V gene are SGHVS and FQNEAQ. The V and J ends lost 5 bases and 6 bases, in that order; junction bases with no gene match: 21. The CDR3 protein is CASSLRIGGAGVTPNEQFF. The CDR3 DNA sequence: TGTGCCAGCAGCCTCCGCATCGGGGGAGCGGGAGTTACCCCCAATGAGCAGTTCTTC. The variable domain in full, with the rest retrieved from reference TRBV7-8 and TRBJ2-1, is GAGVSQSPRYKVAKRGQDVALRCDPISGHVSLFWYQQALGQGPEFLTYFQNEAQLDKSGLPSDRFFAERPEGSVSTLKIQRTQQEDSAVYLCASSLRIGGAGVTPNEQFFGPGTRLTVL.

The chain combines TRBV5-8 with TRBJ2-1; a weak D match, TRBD2 (6 bases). Trimming took off 7 bases at V and 4 bases at J, with 21 bases between the two ends. Germline CDR1 SGHTS, CDR2 YDEGEE. This CDR3 comprises 16 residues. The CDR3 nucleotides are TGTGCCAGCCGACTCAAAGGGACTGGTATATACAATGAGCAGTTCTTC. Translated, it gives CASRLKGTGIYNEQFF.

The chain combines TRBV19 with TRBJ1-2, with TRBD1 matching over 8 bases. V shed 8 bases, J shed 2 bases, and the junction held 7 bases outside the gene matches. The CDR3 extends over 14 amino acids. Per the germline V gene, CDR1 is LNHDA and CDR2 is SQIVND (reference sequence). CDR3 region: CASQDRGGNYGYTF. The CDR3 nucleotides read TGTGCCAGTCAAGACAGGGGAGGGAACTATGGCTACACCTTC.

The chain couples TRBV28 to TRBJ2-3, with TRBD2 identical over 10 bases. The germline gives CDR1 MDHEN, CDR2 SYDVKM. V was clipped by 6 bases and J by 5 bases; unmatched bases: 11. The CDR3 has 16 amino acids. In DNA, the CDR3 is TGTGCCAGCAGAACCAATCTAGCGGGGGCCAAAGATACGCAGTATTTT. It encodes CASRTNLAGAKDTQYF.